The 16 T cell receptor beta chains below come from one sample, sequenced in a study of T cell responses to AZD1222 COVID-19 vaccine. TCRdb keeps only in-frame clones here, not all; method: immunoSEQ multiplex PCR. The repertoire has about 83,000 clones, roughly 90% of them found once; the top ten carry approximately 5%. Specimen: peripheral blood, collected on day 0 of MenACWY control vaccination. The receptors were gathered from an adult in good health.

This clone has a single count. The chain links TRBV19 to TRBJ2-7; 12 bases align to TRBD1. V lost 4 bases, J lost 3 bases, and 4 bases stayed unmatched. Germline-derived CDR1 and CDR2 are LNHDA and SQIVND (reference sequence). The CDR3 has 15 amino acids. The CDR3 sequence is CASSKGQGAHYEQYF. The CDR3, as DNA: TGTGCCAGTAGTAAGGGACAGGGGGCGCACTACGAGCAGTACTTC.

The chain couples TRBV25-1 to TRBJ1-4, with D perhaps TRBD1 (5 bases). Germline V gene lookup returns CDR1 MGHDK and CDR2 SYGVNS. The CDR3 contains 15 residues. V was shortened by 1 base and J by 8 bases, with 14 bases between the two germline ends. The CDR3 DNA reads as TGTGCCAGCAGTGAATTCGCCAGGGTGGGGGAAAAACTGTTTTTT. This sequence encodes CASSEFARVGEKLFF.

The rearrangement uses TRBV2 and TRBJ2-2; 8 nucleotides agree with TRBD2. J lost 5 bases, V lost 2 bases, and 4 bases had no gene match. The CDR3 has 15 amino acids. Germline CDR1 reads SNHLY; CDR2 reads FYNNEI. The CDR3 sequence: CASSESGSFTGELFF. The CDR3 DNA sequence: TGTGCCAGCAGTGAAAGCGGGAGTTTTACCGGGGAGCTGTTTTTT.

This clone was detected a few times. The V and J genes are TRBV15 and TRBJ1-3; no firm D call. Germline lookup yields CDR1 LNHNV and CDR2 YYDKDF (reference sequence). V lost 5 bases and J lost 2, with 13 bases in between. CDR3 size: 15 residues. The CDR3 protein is CATSDRHGPGNTIYF. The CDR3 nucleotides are TGTGCCACCAGCGACCGTCATGGCCCTGGAAACACCATATATTTT. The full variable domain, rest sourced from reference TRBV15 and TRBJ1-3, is DAMVIQNPRYQVTQFGKPVTLSCSQTLNHNVMYWYQQKSSQAPKLLFHYYDKDFNNEADTPDNFQSRRPNTSFCFLDIRSPGLGDTAMYLCATSDRHGPGNTIYFGEGSWLTVV.

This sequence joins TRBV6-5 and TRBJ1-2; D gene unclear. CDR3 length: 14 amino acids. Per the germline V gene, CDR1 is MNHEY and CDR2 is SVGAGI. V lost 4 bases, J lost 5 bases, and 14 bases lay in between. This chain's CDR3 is CASSSWTNDYGYTF. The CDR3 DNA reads TGTGCCAGCAGTTCATGGACCAATGATTATGGCTACACCTTC.

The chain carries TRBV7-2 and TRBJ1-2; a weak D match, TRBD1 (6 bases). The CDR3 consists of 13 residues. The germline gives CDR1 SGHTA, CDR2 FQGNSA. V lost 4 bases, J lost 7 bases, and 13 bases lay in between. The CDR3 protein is CASSSYRVSGYTF. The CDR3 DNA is TGTGCCAGCAGCTCTTACAGGGTCAGTGGCTACACCTTC.

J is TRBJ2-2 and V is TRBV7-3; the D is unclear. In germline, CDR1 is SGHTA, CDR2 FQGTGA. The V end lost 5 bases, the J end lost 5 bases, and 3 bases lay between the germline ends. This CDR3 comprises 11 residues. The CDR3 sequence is CASSGTGELFF. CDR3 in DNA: TGTGCCAGCAGCGGGACCGGGGAGCTGTTTTTT.

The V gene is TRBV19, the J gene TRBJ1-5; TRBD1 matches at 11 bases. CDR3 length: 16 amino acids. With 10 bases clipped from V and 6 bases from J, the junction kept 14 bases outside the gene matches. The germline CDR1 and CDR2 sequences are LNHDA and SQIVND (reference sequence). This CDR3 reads CATKKTGTGGTQPQHF. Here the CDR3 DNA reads TGTGCCACCAAAAAAACCGGGACAGGGGGTACTCAGCCCCAGCATTTT.

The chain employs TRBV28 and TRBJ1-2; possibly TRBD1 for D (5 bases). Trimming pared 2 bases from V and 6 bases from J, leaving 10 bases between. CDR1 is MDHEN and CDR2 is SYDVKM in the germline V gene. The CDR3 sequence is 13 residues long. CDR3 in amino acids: CASSLGDLNGYTF. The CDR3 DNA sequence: TGTGCCAGCAGTTTAGGGGACTTAAATGGCTACACCTTC.

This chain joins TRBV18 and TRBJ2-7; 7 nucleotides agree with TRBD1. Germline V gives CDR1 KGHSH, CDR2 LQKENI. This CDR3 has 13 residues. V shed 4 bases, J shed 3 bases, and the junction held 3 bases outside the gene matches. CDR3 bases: TGTGCCAGCTCACAGGACAGGTTCTACGAGCAGTACTTC. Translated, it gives CASSQDRFYEQYF.

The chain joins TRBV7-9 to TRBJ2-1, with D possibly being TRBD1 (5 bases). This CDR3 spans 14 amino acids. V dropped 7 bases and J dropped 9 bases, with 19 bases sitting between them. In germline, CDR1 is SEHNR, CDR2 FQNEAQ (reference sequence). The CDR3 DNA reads TGTGCCAGCAAACAATCGGAAGGGGTCGGTGAGCAGTTCTTC. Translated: CASKQSEGVGEQFF.

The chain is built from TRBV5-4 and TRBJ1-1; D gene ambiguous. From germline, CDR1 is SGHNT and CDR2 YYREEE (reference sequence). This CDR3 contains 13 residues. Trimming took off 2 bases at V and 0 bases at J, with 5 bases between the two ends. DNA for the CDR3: TGTGCCAGCAGCTTAATAATGAACACTGAAGCTTTCTTT. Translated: CASSLIMNTEAFF.

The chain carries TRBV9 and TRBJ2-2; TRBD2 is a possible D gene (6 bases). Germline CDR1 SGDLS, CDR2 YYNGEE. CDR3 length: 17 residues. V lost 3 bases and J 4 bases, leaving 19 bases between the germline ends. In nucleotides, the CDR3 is TGTGCCAGCAGCGAGGGTGGGGGGTCCCCTGTCACCGGGGAGCTGTTTTTT. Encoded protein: CASSEGGGSPVTGELFF.

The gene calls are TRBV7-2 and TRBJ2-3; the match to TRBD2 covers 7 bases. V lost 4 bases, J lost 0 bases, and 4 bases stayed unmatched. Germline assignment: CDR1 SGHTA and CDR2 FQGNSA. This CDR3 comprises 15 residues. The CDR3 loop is CASSSNSGSTDTQYF. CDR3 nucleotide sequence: TGTGCCAGCAGCTCCAATAGCGGGAGCACAGATACGCAGTATTTT. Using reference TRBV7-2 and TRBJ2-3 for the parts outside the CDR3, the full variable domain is GAGVSQSPSNKVTEKGKDVELRCDPISGHTALYWYRQSLGQGLEFLIYFQGNSAPDKSGLPSDRFSAERTGGSVSTLTIQRTQQEDSAVYLCASSSNSGSTDTQYFGPGTRLTVL.

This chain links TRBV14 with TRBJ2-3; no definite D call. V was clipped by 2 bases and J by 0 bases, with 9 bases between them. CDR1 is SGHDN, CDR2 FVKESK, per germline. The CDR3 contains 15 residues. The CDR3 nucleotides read TGTGCCAGCAGCCAATGGGCCACTAGCACAGATACGCAGTATTTT. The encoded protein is CASSQWATSTDTQYF. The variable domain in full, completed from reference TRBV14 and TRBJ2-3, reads EAGVTQFPSHSVIEKGQTVTLRCDPISGHDNLYWYRRVMGKEIKFLLHFVKESKQDESGMPNNRFLAERTGGTYSTLKVQPAELEDSGVYFCASSQWATSTDTQYFGPGTRLTVL.

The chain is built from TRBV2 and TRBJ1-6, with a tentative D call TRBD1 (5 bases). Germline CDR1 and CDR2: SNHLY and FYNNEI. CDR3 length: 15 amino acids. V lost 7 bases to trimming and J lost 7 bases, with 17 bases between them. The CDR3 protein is CASTPDSLGNSPLHF. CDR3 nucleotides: TGTGCCAGCACCCCCGACAGTCTAGGCAATTCACCCCTCCACTTT.